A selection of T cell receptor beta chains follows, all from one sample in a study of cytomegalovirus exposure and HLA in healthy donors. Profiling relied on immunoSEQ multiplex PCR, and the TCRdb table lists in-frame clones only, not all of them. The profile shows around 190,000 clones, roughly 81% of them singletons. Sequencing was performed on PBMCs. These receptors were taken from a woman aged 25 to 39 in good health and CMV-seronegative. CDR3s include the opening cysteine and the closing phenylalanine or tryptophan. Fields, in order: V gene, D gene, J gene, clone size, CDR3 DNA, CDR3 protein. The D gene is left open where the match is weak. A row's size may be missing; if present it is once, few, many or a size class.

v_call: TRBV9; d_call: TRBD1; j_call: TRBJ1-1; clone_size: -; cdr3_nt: TGTGCCAGCAGCGTAGCGGGCAGGGGGGTGAACACTGAAGCTTTCTTT; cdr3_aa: CASSVAGRGVNTEAFF
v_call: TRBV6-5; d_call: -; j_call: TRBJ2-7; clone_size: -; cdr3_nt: TGTGCCAGCAGTTACTCGGGGCCCCCCTACGAGCAGTACTTC; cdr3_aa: CASSYSGPPYEQYF
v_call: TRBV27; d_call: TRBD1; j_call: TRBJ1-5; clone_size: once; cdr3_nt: TGTGCCAGCACGACTACCCAGGGGGCGGTGGGCTATCAGCCCCAGCATTTT; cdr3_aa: CASTTTQGAVGYQPQHF
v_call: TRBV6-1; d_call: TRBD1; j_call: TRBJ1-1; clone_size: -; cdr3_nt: TGTGCCAGCAGTCCTACAGGGGACCCTGAAGCTTTCTTT; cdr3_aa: CASSPTGDPEAFF
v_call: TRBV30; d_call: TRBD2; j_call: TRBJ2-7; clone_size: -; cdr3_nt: TGTGCCTGGGGACTAGCGGTTTCCTACGAGCAGTACTTC; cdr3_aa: CAWGLAVSYEQYF
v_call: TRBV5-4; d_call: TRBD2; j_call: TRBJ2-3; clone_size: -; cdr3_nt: TGTGCCAGCAGGCACCAGCGGGATTACACAGATACGCAGTATTTT; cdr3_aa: CASRHQRDYTDTQYF
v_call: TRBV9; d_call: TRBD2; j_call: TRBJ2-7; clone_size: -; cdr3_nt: TGTGCCAGCAGCGGGACTAGCGGGAGCTACGAGCAGTACTTC; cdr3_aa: CASSGTSGSYEQYF
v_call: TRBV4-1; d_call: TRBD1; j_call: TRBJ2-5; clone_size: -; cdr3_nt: TGCGCCAGCAGCCAAGGACTACAGGGGGGAGAGACCCAGTACTTC; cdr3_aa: CASSQGLQGGETQYF
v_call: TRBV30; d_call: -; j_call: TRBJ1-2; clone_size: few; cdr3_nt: TGTGCCTGCGGTGGGCAGGGCTATGGCTACACCTTC; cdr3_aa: CACGGQGYGYTF
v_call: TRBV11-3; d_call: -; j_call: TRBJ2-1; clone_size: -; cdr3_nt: TGTGCCAGCAGCCAGGGGGGAAACTACAATGAGCAGTTCTTC; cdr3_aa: CASSQGGNYNEQFF
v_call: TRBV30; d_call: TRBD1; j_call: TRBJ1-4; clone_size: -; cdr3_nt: TGTGCCGGGATGGGACAGAGTAATGAAAAACTGTTTTTT; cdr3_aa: CAGMGQSNEKLFF
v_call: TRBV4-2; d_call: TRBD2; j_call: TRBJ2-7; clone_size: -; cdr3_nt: TGTGCCAGCAGCCGAGCGGGAGGGGGCGAGCAGTACTTC; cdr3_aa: CASSRAGGGEQYF
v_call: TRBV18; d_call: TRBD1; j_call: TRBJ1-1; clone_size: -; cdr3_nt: TGTGCCAGCTCCCCAGGGACAGAGCTTGAAGCTTTCTTT; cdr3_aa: CASSPGTELEAFF
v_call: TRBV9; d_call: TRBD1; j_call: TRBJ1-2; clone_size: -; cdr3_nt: TGTGCCAGCAGCATGAGAGAGACAGGGACAATCTTTGGCTACACCTTC; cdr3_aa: CASSMRETGTIFGYTF
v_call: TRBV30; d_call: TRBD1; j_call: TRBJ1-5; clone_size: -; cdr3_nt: TGTGCCTGGAGTGCGGGACAGCCTAATCAGCCCCAGCATTTT; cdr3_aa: CAWSAGQPNQPQHF
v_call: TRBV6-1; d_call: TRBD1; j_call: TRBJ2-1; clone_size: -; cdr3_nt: TGTGCCAGCAGTGAACGAGAGGACAGGGATGAGCAGTTCTTC; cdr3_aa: CASSEREDRDEQFF
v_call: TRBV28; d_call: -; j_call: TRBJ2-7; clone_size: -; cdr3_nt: TGTGCCAGCAGCGGACAAAGCTACGAGCAGTACTTC; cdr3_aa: CASSGQSYEQYF
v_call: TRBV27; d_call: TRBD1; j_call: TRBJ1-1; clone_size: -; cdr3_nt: TGTGCCAGCAGTTTAGCAGGGGGCTTGGGCACTGAAGCTTTCTTT; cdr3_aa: CASSLAGGLGTEAFF
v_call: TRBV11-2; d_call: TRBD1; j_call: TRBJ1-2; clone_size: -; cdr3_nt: TGTGCCAGCAGCTTAGATCGTGGGACAGGGGGCTTC; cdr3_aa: CASSLDRGTGGF
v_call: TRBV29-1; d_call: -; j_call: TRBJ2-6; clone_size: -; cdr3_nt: TGCAGCGTTGTCTCGCAGGGATCTGGGGCCAACGTCCTGACTTTC; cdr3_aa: CSVVSQGSGANVLTF
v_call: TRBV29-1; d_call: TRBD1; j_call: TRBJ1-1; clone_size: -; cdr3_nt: TGCAGCGCTGACAGGGGCTCGAACACTGAAGCTTTCTTT; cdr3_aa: CSADRGSNTEAFF
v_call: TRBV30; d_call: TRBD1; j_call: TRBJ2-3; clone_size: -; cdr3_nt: TGTGCCTGGAGTGGCTTCGGGACAGGGGGCAGAGATACGCAGTATTTT; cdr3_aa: CAWSGFGTGGRDTQYF
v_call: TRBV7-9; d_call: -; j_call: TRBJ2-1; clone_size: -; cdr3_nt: TGTGCCAGCAGACTAGGTGACTACAATGAGCAGTTCTTC; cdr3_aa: CASRLGDYNEQFF
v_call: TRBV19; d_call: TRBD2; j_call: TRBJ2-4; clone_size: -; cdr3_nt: TGTGCCAGTAGCGGGCGGGGGACTCTAGCCAAAAACATTCAGTACTTC; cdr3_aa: CASSGRGTLAKNIQYF
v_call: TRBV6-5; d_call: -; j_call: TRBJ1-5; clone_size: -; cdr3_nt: TGTGCCAGCAGCCCCCCTCGGGGGTATCAGCCCCAGCATTTT; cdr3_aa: CASSPPRGYQPQHF
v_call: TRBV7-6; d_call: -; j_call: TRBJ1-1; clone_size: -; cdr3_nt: TGTGCCAGCAGCTACGGGATGGAGAACACTGAAGCTTTCTTT; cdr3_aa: CASSYGMENTEAFF
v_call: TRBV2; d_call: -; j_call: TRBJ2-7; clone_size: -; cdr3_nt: TGTGCCAGCAGTGATGCCGACTACTCCTACGAGCAGTACTTC; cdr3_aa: CASSDADYSYEQYF
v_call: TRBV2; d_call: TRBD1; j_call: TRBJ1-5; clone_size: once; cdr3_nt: TGTGCCAGCAGTGAAGCGCCAGGGACAGGGAATCAGCCCCAGCATTTT; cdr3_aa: CASSEAPGTGNQPQHF
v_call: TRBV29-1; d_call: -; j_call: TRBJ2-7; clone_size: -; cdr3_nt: TGCAGCGCAACTTTCACAGGGTCCACCTACGAGCAGTACTTC; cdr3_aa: CSATFTGSTYEQYF
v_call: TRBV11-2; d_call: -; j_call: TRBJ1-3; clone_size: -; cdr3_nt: TGTGCCAGCAGCCCCACCGGTGGAAACACCATATATTTT; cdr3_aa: CASSPTGGNTIYF
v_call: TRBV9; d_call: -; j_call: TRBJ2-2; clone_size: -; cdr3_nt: TGTGCCAGCAGCGTGAACATGGTGGGGGAGCTGTTTTTT; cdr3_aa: CASSVNMVGELFF
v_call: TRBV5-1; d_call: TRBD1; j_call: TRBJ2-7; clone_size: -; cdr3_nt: TGCGCCAGCAGCTTGGTCGGCAGGGGGCCCGTGGGGGAGCAGTACTTC; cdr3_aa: CASSLVGRGPVGEQYF
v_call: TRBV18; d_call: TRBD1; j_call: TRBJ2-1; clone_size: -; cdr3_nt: TGTGCCAGCTCGCAGGGACAGGCCCCCTACAATGAGCAGTTCTTC; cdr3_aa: CASSQGQAPYNEQFF
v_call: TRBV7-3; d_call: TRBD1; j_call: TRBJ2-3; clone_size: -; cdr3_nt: TGTGCCAGCAGCGTTACAGGGGGCGCAGATACGCAGTATTTT; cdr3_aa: CASSVTGGADTQYF
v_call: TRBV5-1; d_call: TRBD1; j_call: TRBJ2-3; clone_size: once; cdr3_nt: TGCGCCAGCAGCCCGCCGGGACAGGGCCGGGTAATGGTTACGCAGTATTTT; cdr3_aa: CASSPPGQGRVMVTQYF
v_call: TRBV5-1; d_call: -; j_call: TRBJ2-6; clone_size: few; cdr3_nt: TGCGCCAGCAGCTTGTGGGCAGCTAACTCTGGGGCCAACGTCCTGACTTTC; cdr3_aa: CASSLWAANSGANVLTF
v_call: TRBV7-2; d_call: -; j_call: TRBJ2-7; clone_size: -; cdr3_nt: TGTGCCAGCAGCTTAGCGCGAGAGCAGTACTTC; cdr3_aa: CASSLAREQYF
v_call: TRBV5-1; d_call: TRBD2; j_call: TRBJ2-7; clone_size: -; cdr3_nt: TGCGCCAGCAGCGCCGGGACGGGACTAGTAACCTACGAGCAGTACTTC; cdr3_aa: CASSAGTGLVTYEQYF
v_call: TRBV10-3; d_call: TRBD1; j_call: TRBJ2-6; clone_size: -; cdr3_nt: TGTGCCACCCGACAGGGTTCGGACTCTGGGGCCAACGTCCTGACTTTC; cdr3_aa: CATRQGSDSGANVLTF
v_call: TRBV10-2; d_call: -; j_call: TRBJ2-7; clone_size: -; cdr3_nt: TGCGCCAGCACGAGGCAGGGAGATCTGGACAGCTTCGTTTACGAGCAGTACTTC; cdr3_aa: CASTRQGDLDSFVYEQYF
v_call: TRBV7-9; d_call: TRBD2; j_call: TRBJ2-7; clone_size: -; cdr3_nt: TGTGCCAGCAGCTATTGGCCTGGGAGGGGTAGCGACGAGCAGTACTTC; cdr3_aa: CASSYWPGRGSDEQYF
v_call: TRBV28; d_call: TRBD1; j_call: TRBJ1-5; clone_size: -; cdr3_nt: TGTGCCAGTCAGGGGGGTGGGGAGAGCAATCAGCCCCAGCATTTT; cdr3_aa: CASQGGGESNQPQHF
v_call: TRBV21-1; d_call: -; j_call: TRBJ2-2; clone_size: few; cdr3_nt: TGTGCCAGCAGCATCCACAGGGAACACCCGGCCCGAATAGGGGAGCTGTTTTTT; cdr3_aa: CASSIHREHPARIGELFF
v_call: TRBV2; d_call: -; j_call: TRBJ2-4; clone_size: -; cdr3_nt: TGTGCCAGCAGTGTAAACAGGGTGAAAAACATTCAGTACTTC; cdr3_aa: CASSVNRVKNIQYF
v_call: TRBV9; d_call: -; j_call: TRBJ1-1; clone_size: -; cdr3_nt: TGTGCCAGCAGCGTAGTAGATGGGAACACTGAAGCTTTCTTT; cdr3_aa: CASSVVDGNTEAFF
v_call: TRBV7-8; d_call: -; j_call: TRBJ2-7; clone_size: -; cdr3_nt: TGTGCCAGCAGCTTATCTTGGGCCCAAAAAAGGAACGAGCAGTACTTC; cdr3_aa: CASSLSWAQKRNEQYF